This T cell receptor beta chain was obtained from a study of T cell responses to AZD1222 COVID-19 vaccine. The germline V gene encodes CDR1 LGHDT and CDR2 YNNKEL (reference sequence). Trimming removed 2 bases from V and 3 bases from J, with 11 bases in between. CDR3 length: 15 residues. TCRdb's table, derived via immunoSEQ multiplex PCR, lists solely in-frame clones and lacks some. The repertoire holds about 200,000 clones, approximately 93% seen once, with roughly 1% in the top ten. The TCR was taken from an adult who received the AZD1222 COVID-19 vaccine. The sequencing here drew on peripheral blood, taken 28 days after the second AZD1222 dose. The rearrangement uses TRBV3-1 (or the pseudogene TRBV3-2) and TRBJ2-1; unclear D gene. The CDR3 sequence: CASSQFTVSYNEQFF. DNA for the CDR3: TGTGCCAGCAGCCAATTTACTGTAAGCTACAATGAGCAGTTCTTC.